Listed below are T cell receptor beta chains from one sample, sequenced in a study of cytomegalovirus exposure and HLA in healthy donors. TCRdb's copy holds only in-frame clones and misses some; the assay was immunoSEQ multiplex PCR. This repertoire shows about 360,000 clones, just over 85% found once; its top ten account for around 0.8%. The sample consisted of PBMCs. The receptors were sampled from a woman aged 18-29 years in good health and CMV-seronegative. Each CDR3 is given with its conserved first and last residue. The D gene is left open where the match is weak. Clone size, where shown, is once, few, many, or a class for clones that have expanded.

V	J	size	D	DNA	CDR3
TRBV11-3	TRBJ2-3	.	.	TGTGCCAGCAGTTATCCTCCGGGGACGCAGTATTTT	CASSYPPGTQYF
TRBV5-8	TRBJ2-5	.	.	TGTGCCAGCAGCTTGGGACAGCACCGGGAGACCCAGTACTTC	CASSLGQHRETQYF
TRBV30	TRBJ1-1	.	TRBD1	TGTGCCTGGAGCGGACAGGGTCTAACTGAAGCTTTCTTT	CAWSGQGLTEAFF
TRBV14	TRBJ1-2	.	TRBD1	TGTGCCAGCAGTCGACAGGGCTACGGCTACACCTTC	CASSRQGYGYTF
TRBV6-5	TRBJ2-7	.	TRBD1	TGTGCCAGCAGTTGGACAGGGACGGCCGAGCAGTACTTC	CASSWTGTAEQYF
TRBV4-1	TRBJ2-7	.	TRBD2	TGCGCCAGCAGCCAAGAGGCGGGGGACGAGCAGTACTTC	CASSQEAGDEQYF
TRBV29-1	TRBJ1-1	.	.	TGCAGCGTTGTTTTCTTCGGGGAGAACACTGAAGCTTTCTTT	CSVVFFGENTEAFF
TRBV2	TRBJ2-1	.	TRBD2	TGTGCCAGCAGTGAAAGAGGCGGGGGGTACAATGAGCAGTTCTTC	CASSERGGGYNEQFF
TRBV6-5	TRBJ2-2	.	.	TGTGCCAGCAGTTACCCTACCGGGGAGCTGTTTTTT	CASSYPTGELFF
TRBV7-9	TRBJ2-5	.	.	TGTGCCAGCAGCTTAGCGGTCACCCCTACGGGGCAAGAGACCCAGTACTTC	CASSLAVTPTGQETQYF
TRBV6-1	TRBJ2-5	.	.	TGTGCCAGCAGTGTTTCAGGACAAGAGACCCAGTACTTC	CASSVSGQETQYF
TRBV5-4	TRBJ1-2	.	.	TGTGCCAGCAGCTTGGAACAGGGCGGTGGCTACACCTTC	CASSLEQGGGYTF
TRBV5-4	TRBJ1-2	.	.	TGTGCCAGCAGCCCATTGGGCACCCAAACCTATGGCTACACCTTC	CASSPLGTQTYGYTF
TRBV4-2	TRBJ1-5	.	.	TGTGCCAGCAGCCAAGCTCTCAATCAGCCCCAGCATTTT	CASSQALNQPQHF
TRBV15	TRBJ1-1	few	TRBD1	TGTGCCACCAGCAGAGATTTGACAGGGGGCGCGGGAAACACTGAAGCTTTCTTT	CATSRDLTGGAGNTEAFF
TRBV29-1	TRBJ1-4	.	TRBD1	TGCAGCGTTGCCCCGGGACAGGGACGAGAAAAACTGTTTTTT	CSVAPGQGREKLFF
TRBV5-1	TRBJ1-2	few	.	TGCGCCAGCAGCTTAGGGCAGGGAGGCTATGGCTACACCTTC	CASSLGQGGYGYTF
TRBV6-1	TRBJ2-3	.	TRBD1	TGTGCCAGCAGTGACCGGGACAGACACACAGATACGCAGTATTTT	CASSDRDRHTDTQYF
TRBV10-1	TRBJ1-5	.	TRBD1	TGCGCCAGGCATAGGACAGGGTGCGGTCAGCCCCAGCATTTT	CARHRTGCGQPQHF
TRBV27	TRBJ2-7	.	.	TGTGCCAGCAGTTTATCCACCCGAGCCCTTAGCTCCTACGAGCAGTACTTC	CASSLSTRALSSYEQYF
TRBV2	TRBJ1-1	.	.	TGTGCCAGCAGTGGAGGGCTGGGCACTGAAGCTTTCTTT	CASSGGLGTEAFF
TRBV30	TRBJ1-2	.	.	TGTGCCTGGGACGGCCAGGTGGGCTATGGCTACACCTTC	CAWDGQVGYGYTF
TRBV13	TRBJ2-7	.	TRBD1	TGTGCCAGCAGCCCAACCGGGACAGGGAAGCGCGAGCAGTACTTC	CASSPTGTGKREQYF
TRBV28	TRBJ1-1	.	.	TGTGCCACTTTGACAGTCCGCACTGAAGCTTTCTTT	CATLTVRTEAFF
TRBV5-1	TRBJ2-3	once	TRBD2	TGCGCCAGCAGCTTGTCCCTAGCGGGGTTAGATACGCAGTATTTT	CASSLSLAGLDTQYF
TRBV5-4	TRBJ1-2	.	TRBD1	TGTGCCAGCACCAGGGACAGGGGCTATGGCTACACCTTC	CASTRDRGYGYTF
TRBV7-2	TRBJ2-7	.	.	TGTGCCAGCAGCTTAGAGGGCGGGCGTTCCTACGAGCAGTACTTC	CASSLEGGRSYEQYF
TRBV7-9	TRBJ2-3	.	.	TGTGCCAGCAGCTTAGGCGTGGGGGGATATTTT	CASSLGVGGYF
TRBV6-5	TRBJ1-2	.	TRBD1	TGTGCCAGCACCAACCGGGACAGGGTCTATGGCTACACCTTC	CASTNRDRVYGYTF
TRBV5-1	TRBJ1-6	.	.	TGCGCCAGCAGCTTGGGACGCCTCGCGGGCTCCTATAATTCACCCCTCCACTTT	CASSLGRLAGSYNSPLHF
TRBV7-9	TRBJ2-3	.	.	TGTGCCATCCTCCGGGGGAGCACAGATACGCAGTATTTT	CAILRGSTDTQYF
TRBV30	TRBJ2-5	.	TRBD1	TGTGCCTGGAGTGTGTTAGGGGGCAAGGAGACCCAGTACTTC	CAWSVLGGKETQYF
TRBV6-5	TRBJ2-1	.	TRBD2	TGTGCCAGCAGTCCGGGACTAGCGGGGGGGAATGAGCAGTTCTTC	CASSPGLAGGNEQFF
TRBV2	TRBJ1-5	few	.	TGTGCCAGCAGTGTTGCTGGGGGCGGCAATCAGCCCCAGCATTTT	CASSVAGGGNQPQHF
TRBV13	TRBJ2-1	.	TRBD2	TGTGCCAGCACCCAAGGACTAGCGGGAGTGAGGGAGCAGTTCTTC	CASTQGLAGVREQFF
TRBV11-2	TRBJ2-1	few	TRBD2	TGTGCCACCCGGACTAGCGGGCAGTACAATGAGCAGTTCTTC	CATRTSGQYNEQFF
TRBV6-5	TRBJ2-3	few	.	TGTGCCAGCACGCAGGGTTGGACAGATACGCAGTATTTT	CASTQGWTDTQYF
TRBV5-6	TRBJ2-3	.	TRBD1	TGTGCCAGCAGCTTGGTGGGACAGGTCACAGATACGCAGTATTTT	CASSLVGQVTDTQYF
TRBV28	TRBJ2-7	.	.	TGTGCCAGCGGTATACAGGGAAGTTCCTACGAGCAGTACTTC	CASGIQGSSYEQYF
TRBV19	TRBJ1-2	.	.	TGTGCCAGTAGTTCCCCGGGACAAGCCTGGGGCTACACCTTC	CASSSPGQAWGYTF
TRBV25-1	TRBJ1-1	.	.	TGTGCCAGTAAGGGAGGGAACACTGAAGCTTTCTTT	CASKGGNTEAFF